Described below is a single T cell receptor (beta chain) sequence and its context. Its antigen remains unknown. Following autologous stem cell transplantation, relapse occurred in every patient, and exposure to brentuximab vedotin varied. The data originate from a study of PD-1 blockade in classical Hodgkin lymphoma. Study summary: Once every 2 weeks, patients received intravenous nivolumab at 3 mg/kg. Findings and limits, study-wide: The origin of the repertoire differences remains undefined, with disease activity or prior therapy as possible causes. Reports indicated that newly diagnosed patients had lower baseline TCR diversity than healthy donors did. In CD4+ cells, TCR diversity went up significantly by C4D1, but in CD8+ cells it did not.

This CDR3 region has 15 residues. V was shortened by 4 bases and J by 2 bases, with 14 bases between the two germline ends. Germline V gene lookup returns CDR1 KGHSY and CDR2 FQNENV. Data came from immunoSEQ multiplex PCR; TCRdb stores just in-frame clones and leaves some out. Altogether around 18,000 clones are present, around 79% being singletons, with the ten largest covering roughly 19%. V gene TRBV16 combines with J gene TRBJ1-2, with a weak D call TRBD1 (6 bases). The sequencing here drew on peripheral blood mononuclear cells (PBMCs), taken before the second cycle of nivolumab. The TCR comes from a human donor with classical Hodgkin lymphoma. The CDR3 bases are TGTGCCAGCAGCCCCTTGGGGGGGCGGAACTATGGCTACACCTTC. Residues: CASSPLGGRNYGYTF.